The clone carrying this T cell receptor beta chain has at least ten counts. The CDR3 spans 12 residues. Germline V gene lookup returns CDR1 SGHDT and CDR2 YYEEEE. V was trimmed by 2 bases and J by 6 bases, leaving 6 bases between them. The library was built from about 400 ng RNA with molecular barcoded adaptors for alpha/delta and beta/gamma chains. TCRdb re-derived calls from the reads in MiXCR, one entry per CDR3 protein. There are about 24,000 distinct CDR3 sequences in the sample; more than 20% occur only once, and around a sixth lies in the top ten. This entry is derived from a study of read filtering for tumor transcriptome and immune sequencing. Across the whole study: RNA-seq yielded only roughly 75 to 1,300 TCR reads, IR-seq about 4 to 10.27 million.

The sequence was obtained from a donor older than 35 with multiple myeloma. The chain links TRBV5-6 to TRBJ2-1, with D unclear. The sequenced sample was a population of CD138-negative cells sorted from bone marrow. The CDR3 is CASSFGANEQFF. CDR3 sequence (DNA): TGTGCCAGCAGCTTTGGCGCCAATGAGCAGTTCTTC.